Following are 11 T cell receptor beta chains from one sample sequenced in a study of monozygotic twins with inflammatory bowel disease. TCRdb re-called the 5' RACE reads and shows each CDR3 protein once, DNA omitted. Its table lists around 370,000 distinct CDR3 sequences. The sequenced sample consisted of blood. These receptors were obtained from a human donor with ulcerative colitis or Crohn's disease, or a healthy co-twin of an affected twin (not recorded which).

The chain uses TRBV28 and TRBJ2-7; TCRdb calls TRBD2, which cannot be checked without DNA. The V gene's germline CDR1 is MDHEN and CDR2 SYDVKM. CDR3 length: 15 residues. The CDR3: CASSHGTASSYEQYF.

The V call is TRBV20-1, the J call TRBJ2-1; the TCRdb call, TRBD2, lacks DNA for checking. In germline, CDR1 is DFQATT, CDR2 SNEGSKA (reference sequence). The CDR3 runs 15 residues. CDR3 loop: CSAPRLAGAQGEQFF.

The V call is TRBV5-1, the J call TRBJ2-1. From germline, CDR1 is SGHRS and CDR2 YFSETQ. This CDR3 has 16 amino acids. CDR3 protein: CASSLMAGTSYNEQFF. Supplemented by reference TRBV5-1 and TRBJ2-1, the full variable domain reads KAGVTQTPRYLIKTRGQQVTLSCSPISGHRSVSWYQQTPGQGLQFLFEYFSETQRNKGNFPGRFSGRQFSNSRSEMNVSTLELGDSALYLCASSLMAGTSYNEQFFGPGTRLTVL.

The V and J genes are TRBV27 and TRBJ2-3; TCRdb gives TRBD2 as the D gene, but with no DNA this cannot be confirmed. Germline V gene lookup returns CDR1 MNHEY and CDR2 SMNVEV (reference sequence). CDR3 size: 16 residues. The CDR3 region is CASSLVLAGTTDTQYF.

The chain is built from TRBV2 and TRBJ2-3; absent DNA, TCRdb's TRBD1 call cannot be checked. CDR3 length: 16 amino acids. Germline-derived CDR1 and CDR2 are SNHLY and FYNNEI. CDR3 in amino acids: CASSDLQRGPTDTQYF. Full variable domain (remainder filled in from reference TRBV2 and TRBJ2-3): EPEVTQTPSHQVTQMGQEVILRCVPISNHLYFYWYRQILGQKVEFLVSFYNNEISEKSEIFDDQFSVERPDGSNFTLKIRSTKLEDSAMYFCASSDLQRGPTDTQYFGPGTRLTVL.

The CDR3 loop is CASSFTTGAGNEQFF. The V and J genes are TRBV5-1 and TRBJ2-1; TCRdb selects TRBD1, and the lack of DNA leaves this call unchecked. The CDR3 contains 15 residues. CDR1 is SGHRS, CDR2 YFSETQ, per germline.

This chain joins TRBV4-2 and TRBJ2-7; absent DNA, TCRdb's TRBD1 call cannot be checked. The length of the CDR3 is 16 residues. Germline V gene data show CDR1 as LGHNA and CDR2 as YNFKEQ. CDR3 residues: CASSQDHGTISYEQYF.

The chain uses TRBV7-3 and TRBJ2-7; TCRdb proposes TRBD1, but this gene call is untestable without DNA. Germline values: CDR1 SGHTA, CDR2 FQGTGA. CDR3 length: 15 residues. Here the CDR3 reads CASSLSPGTDYEQYF.

The CDR3 reads CATSDNRGPGANVLTF. V and J are TRBV24-1 and TRBJ2-6; TCRdb's D call of TRBD1 is untestable without DNA. The CDR3 has 16 residues. The germline V gene has CDR1 KGHDR and CDR2 SFDVKD.

V gene TRBV4-1 combines with J gene TRBJ2-7; TCRdb names TRBD1, which stays unverified in the absence of DNA. The germline V gene has CDR1 MGHRA and CDR2 YSYEKL. The CDR3 runs 14 residues. The CDR3 loop is CASSPTTGGREQYF.

The V call is TRBV6-2 or TRBV6-3, the J call TRBJ1-6; TCRdb calls TRBD1, which cannot be checked without DNA. Germline V gene sequence: CDR1 MNHEY, CDR2 SVGEGT. The CDR3 runs 14 residues. The CDR3 sequence is CASSYHRGNSPLHF.